A selection of T cell receptor beta chains follows, all from one sample in a study of T cell changes during pregnancy in multiple sclerosis. The data were produced by immunoSEQ multiplex PCR, yet TCRdb's version contains in-frame clones alone and is incomplete. The sample consists of about 45,000 clones, under 95% of them appearing once. The sequenced sample was CD8+ T cells from peripheral blood mononuclear cells, obtained in the second trimester of pregnancy. The receptors were sampled from a female donor with multiple sclerosis, enrolled in a pregnancy study. Both conserved end residues are part of each CDR3. A D gene is named only where the DNA matches it firmly. Clone size, where shown, is once, few, many, or a class for clones that have expanded.

TRBV6-1	TRBD1	TRBJ2-5	.	TGTGCCAGCAGTGGGACAGGGGGCCAAGAGACCCAGTACTTC	CASSGTGGQETQYF
TRBV19	.	TRBJ1-1	once	TGTGCCAGTAGTAGGGGACACCCGAACACTGAAGCTTTCTTT	CASSRGHPNTEAFF
TRBV5-6	TRBD1	TRBJ2-7	.	TGTGCCAGCAGCTTGGGCAGGGGGCTCGAGCAGTACTTC	CASSLGRGLEQYF
TRBV5-1	.	TRBJ2-3	.	TGCGCCAGCAGCTTGGGCGCCGGGAGCACAGATACGCAGTATTTT	CASSLGAGSTDTQYF
TRBV13	TRBD1	TRBJ2-7	.	TGTGCCAGCAGCTCCCGGGACAGAACCCACGAGCAGTACTTC	CASSSRDRTHEQYF
TRBV4-2	.	TRBJ1-2	.	TGTGCCAGCAGCCAAGCCCTCTCCTCGGGAGACTATGGCTACACCTTC	CASSQALSSGDYGYTF
TRBV19	.	TRBJ1-3	.	TGTGCCACCTCACCTGGCAGGGATCCGGGAAACACCATATATTTT	CATSPGRDPGNTIYF
TRBV4-2	TRBD1	TRBJ1-2	.	TGTGCCAGCAGCCAGGACAGGGTGGGAGGCTACACCTTC	CASSQDRVGGYTF
TRBV21-1	.	TRBJ2-3	.	TGTGCCAGCAGCAGGGACCACACTAGCGGGGAAAACACAGATACGCAGTATTTT	CASSRDHTSGENTDTQYF
TRBV4-2	.	TRBJ2-7	.	TGTGCCAGCAGCCCGGACCTCGGGGGATACGAGCAGTACTTC	CASSPDLGGYEQYF
TRBV5-5	.	TRBJ2-7	.	TGTGCCAGCAGCCAAGAGGCGCAGAGCTCCTACGAGCAGTACTTC	CASSQEAQSSYEQYF
TRBV4-1	.	TRBJ1-2	few	TGCGCCAGCAGCCAAGTGTCCCTCCCGGGGAGTGGCTACACCTTC	CASSQVSLPGSGYTF
TRBV27	TRBD2	TRBJ2-3	.	TGTGCCAGCAGTTTGACTAGCGGGGGTACAGATACGCAGTATTTT	CASSLTSGGTDTQYF
TRBV9	.	TRBJ1-1	.	TGTGCCAGCAGCGTAGAGCCGAACACTGAAGCTTTCTTT	CASSVEPNTEAFF
TRBV7-2	.	TRBJ2-2	once	TGTGCCAGCAGCTTCGGGGGTGCCGGGGAGCTGTTTTTT	CASSFGGAGELFF
TRBV5-1	.	TRBJ2-7	.	TGCGCCAGCAGCTTGAGCGCGAGCTCCTACGAGCAGTACTTC	CASSLSASSYEQYF
TRBV11-2	.	TRBJ2-7	.	TGTGCCAGCAGCTTAGGAGGCAGCACCTACGAGCAGTACTTC	CASSLGGSTYEQYF
TRBV7-9	TRBD1	TRBJ1-1	.	TGTGCCAGCAGCCGACAGGGGAAAGAGGCTGAAGCTTTCTTT	CASSRQGKEAEAFF
TRBV9	TRBD2	TRBJ2-3	.	TGTGCCAGCAGGGGAAAACAAGGCGGGGGGCCAGGGTCAGATACGCAGTATTTT	CASRGKQGGGPGSDTQYF